The 28 T cell receptor beta chains below all came from one sample that was sequenced in a study of blood T cell repertoires in COVID-19. The repertoire was sequenced with immunoSEQ multiplex PCR; TCRdb's copy has only in-frame clones and lacks some. This sample has approximately 210,000 clones, with approximately 85% found just once. Sample: peripheral blood. The receptors derive from a woman in her fifties or sixties with active or convalescent COVID-19.

This clone has just a few counts. This chain links TRBV5-1 with TRBJ1-1; TRBD1 agrees at 7 bases. The germline CDR1 and CDR2 sequences are SGHRS and YFSETQ. This CDR3 has 14 residues. With V trimmed by 4 bases and J by 0 bases, 3 bases remained unmatched. Here the CDR3 DNA reads TGCGCCAGCAGCCCCGGGACAGTGAACACTGAAGCTTTCTTT. Its protein product is CASSPGTVNTEAFF.

This sequence joins TRBV7-8 and TRBJ2-7; a weak D match, TRBD2 (6 bases). The V and J ends lost 3 bases and 0 bases respectively, with 12 bases between them. Germline values: CDR1 SGHVS, CDR2 FQNEAQ. The CDR3 is 15 residues long. The CDR3 region has the DNA TGTGCCAGCAGCTTCCGGGCGGGGAGCTCCTACGAGCAGTACGTC. Its translation is CASSFRAGSSYEQYV.

This chain links TRBV28 with TRBJ2-7, with a possible D match to TRBD2 (6 bases). CDR3 size: 17 residues. Germline V CDR1 and CDR2: MDHEN, SYDVKM. Trimming shortened V by 4 bases and J by 0 bases, and 19 bases separated the two germline ends. This chain's CDR3 is CASSSLGRGGSSYEQYF. The CDR3 DNA sequence: TGTGCCAGCAGTTCCCTCGGACGAGGAGGGAGCTCCTACGAGCAGTACTTC.

This chain links TRBV5-6 with TRBJ2-5, with 7 nucleotides matching TRBD2. Germline values: CDR1 SGHDT, CDR2 YYEEEE. With 1 base clipped from V and 4 bases from J, the junction kept 7 bases outside the gene matches. The CDR3 contains 15 residues. CDR3 coding DNA: TGTGCCAGCAGCTTGCCAGCGGGGCCAGGAGAGACCCAGTACTTC. Translated, it gives CASSLPAGPGETQYF. Together with reference TRBV5-6 and TRBJ2-5, the CDR3 gives the full variable domain: DAGVTQSPTHLIKTRGQQVTLRCSPKSGHDTVSWYQQALGQGPQFIFQYYEEEERQRGNFPDRFSGHQFPNYSSELNVNALLLGDSALYLCASSLPAGPGETQYFGPGTRLLVL.

This chain's CDR3 is CASSVLDSMNYGYTF. CDR3 DNA sequence: TGTGCCAGCAGCGTATTGGACAGCATGAACTATGGCTACACCTTC. The rearrangement uses TRBV9 and TRBJ1-2; D is perhaps TRBD1 (6 bases). Trimming shortened V by 1 base and J by 2 bases, and 12 bases separated the two germline ends. CDR3 length: 15 residues. Germline V gives CDR1 SGDLS, CDR2 YYNGEE. Full variable domain (missing parts from reference TRBV9 and TRBJ1-2): DSGVTQTPKHLITATGQRVTLRCSPRSGDLSVYWYQQSLDQGLQFLIQYYNGEERAKGNILERFSAQQFPDLHSELNLSSLELGDSALYFCASSVLDSMNYGYTFGSGTRLTVV.

V usage is TRBV5-1 and J usage is TRBJ1-1, with D possibly matching TRBD1 (5 bases). The CDR3 totals 13 residues. Looked up from germline, CDR1 is SGHRS and CDR2 is YFSETQ. Trimming cost V 3 bases and J 11 bases, with 17 bases left between them. CDR3 region: CASSSGDPRGAFF. The CDR3 DNA follows: TGCGCCAGCAGCTCCGGAGACCCCCGGGGGGCTTTCTTT. The complete variable domain, with remaining parts taken from reference TRBV5-1 and TRBJ1-1, reads KAGVTQTPRYLIKTRGQQVTLSCSPISGHRSVSWYQQTPGQGLQFLFEYFSETQRNKGNFPGRFSGRQFSNSRSEMNVSTLELGDSALYLCASSSGDPRGAFFGQGTRLTVV.

The rearrangement joins TRBV28 to TRBJ1-5; TRBD1 is a possible D gene (5 bases). The CDR3 extends over 16 amino acids. Trimming removed 2 bases from V and 1 base from J, with 12 bases in between. The germline V gene has CDR1 MDHEN and CDR2 SYDVKM. The CDR3 here is CASSLKQVASNQPQHF. CDR3 nucleotides: TGTGCCAGCAGTTTAAAACAGGTTGCAAGCAATCAGCCCCAGCATTTT.

The count of this clone is one. CDR3 amino acids: CASSGTGLADWQYV. The CDR3 nucleotides are TGTGCCAGCAGTGGGACGGGACTAGCGGACTGGCAGTACGTC. This rearrangement joins TRBV28 to TRBJ2-7; 11 nucleotides agree with TRBD2. The germline V gene has CDR1 MDHEN and CDR2 SYDVKM. There are 14 residues in the CDR3. The J segment lost 9 bases and the V segment lost 5 bases, leaving 9 bases of the junction unmatched.

The V gene is TRBV19, the J gene TRBJ2-5; D is possibly TRBD2 (6 bases). Trimming removed 3 bases from V and 4 bases from J, with 18 bases in between. Per the germline V gene, CDR1 is LNHDA and CDR2 is SQIVND (reference sequence). This CDR3 has 16 residues. CDR3 amino acids: CASSISSGTARETQYF. CDR3 DNA sequence: TGTGCCAGTAGTATCTCGTCTGGGACTGCCCGAGAGACCCAGTACTTC. The whole variable domain, remainder taken from reference TRBV19 and TRBJ2-5, is DGGITQSPKYLFRKEGQNVTLSCEQNLNHDAMYWYRQDPGQGLRLIYYSQIVNDFQKGDIAEGYSVSREKKESFPLTVTSAQKNPTAFYLCASSISSGTARETQYFGPGTRLLVL.

This clone was counted once. This chain connects TRBV5-5 to TRBJ1-6; 8 bases are shared with TRBD1. CDR3 length: 16 amino acids. Trimming removed 0 bases from V and 8 bases from J; junction bases left unmatched: 7. The germline V gene has CDR1 SGHKS and CDR2 YYEKEE (reference sequence). The CDR3 DNA reads TGTGCCAGCAGCTTGGCCCCGGGACAGGCCCATTCACCCCTCCACTTT. This sequence encodes CASSLAPGQAHSPLHF.

This chain uses TRBV20-1 with TRBJ2-1; 7 positions agree with TRBD2. CDR1 and CDR2 (germline): DFQATT, SNEGSKA (reference sequence). Trimming at V came to 6 bases and at J to 5 bases, leaving 1 base not matched to a gene. This CDR3 is 11 amino acids long. CDR3 in amino acids: CSAREDNEQFF. In nucleotides, the CDR3 is TGCAGTGCCCGGGAGGACAATGAGCAGTTCTTC.

This clone was seen only a few times. At one end, the junction sequence differs from germline, possibly due to a read error. This chain links TRBV28 with TRBJ1-3; 9 bases fit TRBD1. From germline, CDR1 is MDHEN and CDR2 SYDVKM. The length of the CDR3 is 14 residues. The CDR3 here is CASSLGQGGDTIYF. DNA for the CDR3: TGTGCCAGCAGTTTGGGACAGGGTGGAGACACCATATATTTT. Filled out from reference TRBV28 and TRBJ1-3, the complete variable domain reads DVKVTQSSRYLVKRTGEKVFLECVQDMDHENMFWYRQDPGLGLRLIYFSYDVKMKEKGDIPEGYSVSREKKERFSLILESASTNQTSMYLCASSLGQGGDTIYFGEGSWLTVV.

This clone was detected ten times or more. The chain couples TRBV27 to TRBJ2-3; D unresolved. Germline-derived CDR1 and CDR2 are MNHEY and SMNVEV (reference sequence). The length of the CDR3 is 13 residues. Trimming cost V 4 bases and J 0 bases, with 5 bases left between them. The CDR3 DNA sequence: TGTGCCAGCAGTTACTGGAGCACAGATACGCAGTATTTT. Translation: CASSYWSTDTQYF.

This chain links TRBV2 with TRBJ2-7; 13 bases agree with TRBD2. The CDR3 contains 15 residues. The V gene's germline CDR1 is SNHLY and CDR2 FYNNEI. J gave up 6 bases and V 6 bases, and 8 bases lay outside the gene matches. CDR3 protein: CASRKLAGGPSEQYF. The CDR3 nucleotides are TGTGCCAGCAGGAAACTAGCGGGAGGGCCGTCCGAGCAGTACTTC.

J is TRBJ2-3 and V is TRBV28; D not resolved. Germline CDR1 MDHEN, CDR2 SYDVKM. This CDR3 is 15 amino acids long. The V gene lost 3 bases and the J gene lost 2 bases, with 12 bases spanning the gap. The CDR3 DNA follows: TGTGCCAGCAGTTTGGCAGACTCTTCCACAGATACGCAGTATTTT. The encoded protein is CASSLADSSTDTQYF.

J is TRBJ2-1 and V is TRBV7-3; 7 bases are shared with TRBD2. V trimming: 3 bases; J trimming: 12 bases; junction bases outside the gene matches: 14. The CDR3 length is 15 residues. CDR1 and CDR2 from the germline V gene are SGHTA and FQGTGA. In nucleotides, the CDR3 is TGTGCCAGCAGCTTTGGGAACCTTGCTACGGGGGGGCAGTTCTTC. Translated: CASSFGNLATGGQFF.

The V call is TRBV11-2, the J call TRBJ2-7, with no clear D. V lost 4 bases, J lost 2 bases, and 3 bases lay in between. The germline CDR1 and CDR2 sequences are SGHAT and FQNNGV. The CDR3 is 11 amino acids. DNA for the CDR3: TGTGCCAGCAGCTATACCTACGAGCAGTACGTC. Translation: CASSYTYEQYV.

The chain recombines TRBV11-2 with TRBJ2-7; TRBD2 aligns across 13 bases. This CDR3 has 15 residues. In germline, CDR1 is SGHAT, CDR2 FQNNGV. The V segment lost 5 bases and the J segment 4 bases; nucleotides outside the gene matches: 5. The CDR3 DNA is TGTGCCAGCAGCGTACTAGCGGGGGGGTTTTACGAGCAGTACGTC. Translation gives CASSVLAGGFYEQYV.

This chain links TRBV2 with TRBJ1-1, with TRBD1 identical over 7 bases. Trimming cost V 10 bases and J 0 bases; bases outside gene matches: 8. The length of the CDR3 is 14 residues. Germline CDR1 SNHLY, CDR2 FYNNEI. The DNA of the CDR3 is TGTGCCACCCGACAGGGACGCATGAACACTGAAGCTTTCTTT. Amino acid sequence: CATRQGRMNTEAFF.

This clone was counted once. The V and J genes are TRBV10-3 and TRBJ2-2; TRBD1 matches 10 bases. With V trimmed by 6 bases and J by 7 bases, 2 bases remained unmatched. The CDR3 runs to 13 residues. Per germline, CDR1 ENHRY and CDR2 SYGVKD. CDR3 amino acids: CAIRGQGNGELFF. The CDR3 region has the DNA TGTGCCATCAGGGGACAGGGGAACGGGGAGCTGTTTTTT.

This chain uses TRBV10-3 with TRBJ2-7; maybe TRBD2 (5 bases). The CDR3 has 12 amino acids. Trimming removed 7 bases from V and 2 bases from J, with 9 bases in between. The V gene's germline CDR1 is ENHRY and CDR2 SYGVKD. The CDR3 nucleotides are TGTGCCATCACCACTAGGGCCTACGAGCAGTACGTC. Its protein product is CAITTRAYEQYV.

The chain is built from TRBV6-5 and TRBJ2-3; 7 nucleotides match TRBD2. The CDR3 is 16 residues long. Germline CDR1 MNHEY, CDR2 SVGAGI. The V gene end was trimmed by 0 bases and the J gene end by 4 bases; junction bases not matched to a gene: 7. The CDR3 DNA reads TGTGCCAGCAGTTACTCTGGCGGGGGTCTCGCAGATACGCAGTATTTT. Translated: CASSYSGGGLADTQYF.

V usage is TRBV28 and J usage is TRBJ1-6; 7 nucleotides line up with TRBD1. The germline V gene has CDR1 MDHEN and CDR2 SYDVKM. The CDR3 has 15 amino acids. J gave up 9 bases and V 7 bases, and 12 bases lay outside the gene matches. The CDR3 spells CASTQTGTAFSPLHF. The CDR3 DNA sequence: TGTGCCAGCACCCAAACCGGGACAGCCTTTTCACCCCTCCACTTT.

This chain links TRBV28 with TRBJ2-5; no reliable D call. The CDR3 runs to 14 residues. Trimming took 2 bases from V and 5 from J, leaving 12 bases between them. CDR1 MDHEN and CDR2 SYDVKM come from the germline V gene. The CDR3 sequence: CASSLLAPRETQYF. The DNA for the CDR3 is TGTGCCAGCAGTTTACTTGCCCCCCGGGAGACCCAGTACTTC.

This sequence joins TRBV9 and TRBJ1-1, with D hard to call. This CDR3 contains 12 residues. Germline V gives CDR1 SGDLS, CDR2 YYNGEE. Trimming removed 6 bases at V and 2 bases at J, with 8 bases between. This CDR3 reads CASIDNNTEAFF. In DNA form, the CDR3 reads TGTGCCAGCATCGACAACAACACTGAAGCTTTCTTT. The variable domain in full, completed from reference TRBV9 and TRBJ1-1, reads DSGVTQTPKHLITATGQRVTLRCSPRSGDLSVYWYQQSLDQGLQFLIQYYNGEERAKGNILERFSAQQFPDLHSELNLSSLELGDSALYFCASIDNNTEAFFGQGTRLTVV.

The CDR3 region has the DNA TGTGCCTGGAAGGGGGGGCATAGGGGCGATACGCAGTATTTT. Residues: CAWKGGHRGDTQYF. The chain joins TRBV30 to TRBJ2-3; D is possibly TRBD2 (7 bases). There are 14 residues in the CDR3. Germline loops: CDR1 GTSNPN, CDR2 SVGIG (reference sequence). Trimming removed 4 bases at V and 6 bases at J, with 17 bases between.

The J gene is TRBJ2-3, the V gene TRBV4-1; D is undetermined. Germline assignment: CDR1 MGHRA and CDR2 YSYEKL. This CDR3 spans 16 amino acids. Trimming removed 0 bases from V and 4 bases from J, with 14 bases in between. The CDR3 nucleotides read TGCGCCAGCAGCCAAGATTTCCTGGCTCGGGCAGATACGCAGTATTTT. Protein: CASSQDFLARADTQYF.

The chain carries TRBV6-1 and TRBJ2-2, with 7 bases lining up with TRBD1. This CDR3 is built from 18 residues. In germline, CDR1 is MNHNS, CDR2 SASEGT. With 1 base clipped from V and 7 bases from J, the junction kept 15 bases outside the gene matches. The chain's CDR3 is CASSEGRWYDRVGGELFF. Written as DNA, the CDR3 is TGTGCCAGCAGTGAAGGAAGGTGGTATGACAGGGTAGGCGGGGAGCTGTTTTTT.